The rows below give T cell receptor beta chains drawn from one sample of a study of blood T cell repertoires in COVID-19. Clones were read by immunoSEQ multiplex PCR, and TCRdb kept only the in-frame ones, dropping some. The table has around 120,000 clones, approximately 82% seen once. The sample was peripheral blood. Every receptor here comes from a man in his forties with active or convalescent COVID-19. Both conserved end residues are part of each CDR3. Each record gives: clone size, D gene, V gene, J gene, CDR3 protein, CDR3 DNA. D genes are given only for firm matches. Clone size is stated in some rows and not others, as once, few, many or a class when expanded.

.,TRBD2,TRBV6-2/TRBV6-3,TRBJ2-1,CASSSGLAEGNEQFF,TGTGCCAGCAGTTCGGGACTAGCGGAGGGAAATGAGCAGTTCTTC
.,TRBD1,TRBV7-9,TRBJ1-1,CASSRTGGFSGTEAFF,TGTGCCAGCAGCCGGACAGGGGGTTTTAGCGGTACTGAAGCTTTCTTT
.,TRBD1,TRBV10-3,TRBJ1-1,CAISPPGQGLTEAFF,TGTGCCATCAGCCCTCCGGGACAGGGGCTCACTGAAGCTTTCTTT
.,TRBD1,TRBV25-1,TRBJ1-6,CASSPTGGTTSPLHF,TGTGCCAGCAGCCCGACAGGGGGCACGACTTCACCCCTCCACTTT
.,.,TRBV5-1,TRBJ2-7,CASSLGHYEQYF,TGCGCCAGCAGCTTGGGTCACTACGAGCAGTACTTC
.,.,TRBV5-1,TRBJ2-1,CASSLVGQIYNEQFF,TGCGCCAGCAGCTTGGTGGGACAAATCTACAATGAGCAGTTCTTC
.,TRBD2,TRBV7-8,TRBJ2-5,CASSLRTSGGLTEETQYF,TGTGCCAGCAGCCTGAGGACTAGCGGGGGGCTTACCGAGGAGACCCAGTACTTC
.,.,TRBV12-5,TRBJ2-1,CASGNGYNEQFF,TGTGCTAGTGGCAACGGGTACAATGAGCAGTTCTTC
.,.,TRBV19,TRBJ2-2,CASSIKSVQNTGELFF,TGTGCCAGTAGTATTAAGTCAGTACAGAACACCGGGGAGCTGTTTTTT
.,TRBD2,TRBV9,TRBJ2-2,CASSISSGGASEELFF,TGTGCCAGCAGCATCAGTAGCGGGGGGGCTTCCGAGGAGCTGTTTTTT
.,.,TRBV20-1,TRBJ1-2,CSARDHPGYTF,TGCAGTGCTAGAGATCATCCTGGCTACACCTTC
many,.,TRBV21-1,TRBJ1-5,CASSKKMRGPHQPQHF,TGTGCCAGCAGCAAAAAGATGAGGGGGCCCCATCAGCCCCAGCATTTT
.,.,TRBV5-5,TRBJ1-6,CASSLAREINSPLHF,TGTGCCAGCAGCTTGGCTCGGGAAATTAATTCACCCCTCCACTTT
once,TRBD2,TRBV7-3,TRBJ2-1,CASSGLAGRDEQFF,TGTGCCAGCAGCGGACTAGCGGGGAGAGATGAGCAGTTCTTC
.,.,TRBV7-9,TRBJ1-1,CASSSNREKAFF,TGTGCCAGCAGCTCAAACAGGGAGAAAGCTTTCTTT
.,.,TRBV27,TRBJ2-7,CASSLREGTYEQYF,TGTGCCAGCAGCCTCAGAGAGGGCACCTACGAGCAGTACTTC
.,TRBD1,TRBV5-6,TRBJ1-4,CASSPQGATNEKLFF,TGTGCCAGCAGCCCACAGGGGGCAACTAATGAAAAACTGTTTTTT
.,TRBD1,TRBV10-3,TRBJ2-3,CASRGQGEKNPSTDTQYF,TGTGCCTCCCGGGGACAGGGGGAGAAGAACCCTAGCACAGATACGCAGTATTTT
.,.,TRBV4-3,TRBJ1-1,CASSQAFGGLNTEAFF,TGCGCCAGCAGCCAAGCTTTCGGGGGGCTGAACACTGAAGCTTTCTTT
once,TRBD1,TRBV15,TRBJ1-5,CATSGPTGEVSNQPQHF,TGTGCCACCAGCGGTCCAACAGGGGAGGTCAGCAATCAGCCCCAGCATTTT
.,.,TRBV24-1,TRBJ2-7,CATSAGAGESYEQYF,TGTGCCACCAGTGCTGGGGCAGGGGAGTCCTACGAGCAGTACTTC
.,TRBD1,TRBV2,TRBJ1-4,CASGRGPLNEKLFF,TGTGCCAGCGGCAGGGGGCCACTTAATGAAAAACTGTTTTTT
.,TRBD2,TRBV3-1/TRBV3-2,TRBJ2-7,CASSQIGLAGVEQYF,TGTGCCAGCAGCCAAATCGGACTAGCGGGGGTAGAGCAGTACTTC
.,TRBD1,TRBV6-5,TRBJ1-6,CASSYAGTGPPPLHF,TGTGCCAGCAGTTACGCCGGGACAGGGCCCCCACCCCTCCACTTT
.,.,TRBV6-6,TRBJ1-1,CASRIGGNTEAFF,TGTGCCAGCAGAATCGGAGGAAACACTGAAGCTTTCTTT
.,.,TRBV18,TRBJ1-5,CASSPLSSNQPQHF,TGTGCCAGCTCACCGTTATCTAGCAATCAGCCCCAGCATTTT
.,.,TRBV2,TRBJ1-6,CASLDRLWDSPLHF,TGTGCCAGCCTCGACAGGTTGTGGGATTCACCCCTCCACTTT
.,.,TRBV5-4,TRBJ1-2,CASSLLGDIGYTF,TGTGCCAGCAGCTTGCTGGGGGACATCGGCTACACCTTC
.,.,TRBV4-3,TRBJ1-5,CASSQEMWGRQPQHF,TGCGCCAGCAGCCAAGAAATGTGGGGCCGACAGCCCCAGCATTTT
.,.,TRBV19,TRBJ1-5,CASSRRRVPVNQPQHF,TGTGCCAGTAGTAGACGCCGGGTCCCGGTCAATCAGCCCCAGCATTTT
.,TRBD1,TRBV7-9,TRBJ1-2,CASSGTGGENGYTF,TGTGCCAGCAGCGGTACAGGGGGCGAGAATGGCTACACCTTC
.,.,TRBV4-1,TRBJ1-5,CASSPTWSRGGNQPQHF,TGCGCCAGCAGCCCCACATGGAGCAGGGGCGGTAATCAGCCCCAGCATTTT
.,TRBD1,TRBV4-3,TRBJ1-2,CASSQELQGPYGYTF,TGCGCCAGCAGCCAAGAACTACAGGGGCCCTATGGCTACACCTTC
once,TRBD2,TRBV27,TRBJ2-3,CASSKASGGAWPDTQYF,TGTGCCAGCAGTAAGGCTAGCGGGGGGGCCTGGCCAGATACGCAGTATTTT
.,TRBD1,TRBV25-1,TRBJ2-7,CASRDRIRYEQYF,TGTGCCAGCAGGGACAGGATCAGGTACGAGCAGTACTTC
.,.,TRBV18,TRBJ1-1,CASSPKSSMNTEAFF,TGTGCCAGCTCACCAAAAAGCTCCATGAACACTGAAGCTTTCTTT